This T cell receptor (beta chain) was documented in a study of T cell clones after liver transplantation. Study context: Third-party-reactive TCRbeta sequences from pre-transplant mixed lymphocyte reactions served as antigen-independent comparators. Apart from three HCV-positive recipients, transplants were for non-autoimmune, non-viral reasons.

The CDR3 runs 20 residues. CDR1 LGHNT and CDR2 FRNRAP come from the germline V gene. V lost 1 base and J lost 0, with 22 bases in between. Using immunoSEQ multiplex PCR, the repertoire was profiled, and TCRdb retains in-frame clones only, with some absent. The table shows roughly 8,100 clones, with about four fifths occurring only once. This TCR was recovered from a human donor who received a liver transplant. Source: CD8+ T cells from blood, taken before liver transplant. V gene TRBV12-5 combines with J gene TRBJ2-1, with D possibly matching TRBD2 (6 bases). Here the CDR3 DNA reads TGTGCTAGTGGTTTGGGGTGGGGGGACTCTGACTCAAGCTCCTACAATGAGCAGTTCTTC. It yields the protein CASGLGWGDSDSSSYNEQFF.